A selection of T cell receptor beta chains follows, all from one sample in a study of shared clonotypes between healthy human individuals. Sequencing was performed with immunoSEQ multiplex PCR; in TCRdb, only in-frame clones are kept and a portion is missing. The data show some 1,100,000 clones, 75% to 85% seen once. What was sequenced was memory CD4+ T cells from PBMCs. These receptors all come from a man younger than 35 in good health. Some clones in this sample may be carry-over from other donors' samples. CDR3s include the opening cysteine and the closing phenylalanine or tryptophan. Each record gives: clone size, J gene, V gene, D gene, CDR3 protein, CDR3 DNA. D genes are given only for firm matches. Not all rows give a size; the values are once, few, many and, for expanded clones, a class.

abundance: .
j_gene: TRBJ1-1
v_gene: TRBV9
d_gene: .
CDR3aa: CASSVRTNTEAFF
CDR3nt: TGTGCCAGCAGCGTCAGGACGAACACTGAAGCTTTCTTT

abundance: once
j_gene: TRBJ1-2
v_gene: TRBV28
d_gene: .
CDR3aa: CASSFLSGKGGGYTF
CDR3nt: TGTGCCAGCAGTTTTCTCTCAGGAAAGGGAGGCGGCTACACCTTC

abundance: .
j_gene: TRBJ1-2
v_gene: TRBV28
d_gene: .
CDR3aa: CASSTPMTDGYGYTF
CDR3nt: TGTGCCAGCAGTACCCCGATGACGGACGGCTATGGCTACACCTTC

abundance: .
j_gene: TRBJ1-2
v_gene: TRBV5-1
d_gene: .
CDR3aa: CASSLSGDHYGYTF
CDR3nt: TGCGCCAGCAGCTTGAGCGGGGACCACTATGGCTACACCTTC

abundance: .
j_gene: TRBJ2-7
v_gene: TRBV28
d_gene: TRBD2
CDR3aa: CASRSGVYEQYF
CDR3nt: TGTGCCAGCCGGAGCGGGGTATACGAGCAGTACTTC

abundance: .
j_gene: TRBJ2-4
v_gene: TRBV6-5
d_gene: TRBD1
CDR3aa: CASRTGGPAKNIQYF
CDR3nt: TGTGCCAGCAGAACAGGGGGCCCGGCCAAAAACATTCAGTACTTC

abundance: .
j_gene: TRBJ2-7
v_gene: TRBV6-5
d_gene: TRBD2
CDR3aa: CASSFPTSGSSYEQYF
CDR3nt: TGTGCCAGCAGTTTCCCGACTAGCGGTTCTTCCTACGAGCAGTACTTC

abundance: .
j_gene: TRBJ1-1
v_gene: TRBV7-3
d_gene: TRBD1
CDR3aa: CASSPTPDRGNTEAFF
CDR3nt: TGTGCCAGCAGCCCAACTCCGGACAGGGGGAACACTGAAGCTTTCTTT

abundance: .
j_gene: TRBJ1-2
v_gene: TRBV28
d_gene: .
CDR3aa: CASSFGNRIGAGYTF
CDR3nt: TGTGCCAGCAGTTTTGGGAACAGGATTGGGGCTGGCTACACCTTC

abundance: many
j_gene: TRBJ2-1
v_gene: TRBV29-1
d_gene: .
CDR3aa: CSVVPLARGANEQFF
CDR3nt: TGCAGCGTCGTCCCTCTAGCCCGAGGTGCCAATGAGCAGTTCTTC

abundance: .
j_gene: TRBJ2-7
v_gene: TRBV7-9
d_gene: .
CDR3aa: CASSLPPGEQYF
CDR3nt: TGTGCCAGCAGCCTCCCCCCTGGCGAGCAGTACTTC

abundance: .
j_gene: TRBJ2-2
v_gene: TRBV6-1
d_gene: TRBD1
CDR3aa: CASSEVTGGKGELFF
CDR3nt: TGTGCCAGCAGTGAAGTGACAGGGGGCAAGGGGGAGCTGTTTTTT

abundance: few
j_gene: TRBJ2-5
v_gene: TRBV7-9
d_gene: .
CDR3aa: CASSLGGAWETQYF
CDR3nt: TGTGCCAGCAGCTTAGGGGGGGCTTGGGAGACCCAGTACTTC

abundance: many
j_gene: TRBJ2-3
v_gene: TRBV5-1
d_gene: .
CDR3aa: CASSLPTSVETDTQYF
CDR3nt: TGCGCCAGCAGCTTGCCGACCAGCGTAGAAACAGATACGCAGTATTTT

abundance: .
j_gene: TRBJ2-2
v_gene: TRBV11-2
d_gene: TRBD1
CDR3aa: CASGLQGRGGELFF
CDR3nt: TGTGCCAGCGGTCTACAGGGGCGAGGCGGGGAGCTGTTTTTT

abundance: .
j_gene: TRBJ2-3
v_gene: TRBV6-5
d_gene: .
CDR3aa: CASSYGVIGTQYF
CDR3nt: TGTGCCAGCAGTTATGGCGTCATTGGTACGCAGTATTTT

abundance: .
j_gene: TRBJ2-3
v_gene: TRBV4-1
d_gene: TRBD1
CDR3aa: CASSLDRPNTQYF
CDR3nt: TGCGCCAGCAGCCTGGACAGGCCTAATACGCAGTATTTT

abundance: .
j_gene: TRBJ1-3
v_gene: TRBV29-1
d_gene: .
CDR3aa: CSVEADTGNTIYF
CDR3nt: TGCAGCGTTGAAGCGGATACTGGAAACACCATATATTTT

abundance: .
j_gene: TRBJ1-1
v_gene: TRBV27
d_gene: TRBD1
CDR3aa: CASRYHRGETEAFF
CDR3nt: TGTGCCAGCAGATACCACAGGGGAGAGACTGAAGCTTTCTTT

abundance: .
j_gene: TRBJ2-2
v_gene: TRBV4-1
d_gene: TRBD1
CDR3aa: CASSRPGTGPTGELFF
CDR3nt: TGCGCCAGCAGCCGACCCGGGACAGGGCCCACCGGGGAGCTGTTTTTT

abundance: .
j_gene: TRBJ1-5
v_gene: TRBV19
d_gene: TRBD1
CDR3aa: CASTSLGQDDQPQHF
CDR3nt: TGTGCCAGTACCTCCTTAGGACAGGACGATCAGCCCCAGCATTTT

abundance: .
j_gene: TRBJ2-5
v_gene: TRBV5-4
d_gene: TRBD2
CDR3aa: CASSLSLAGSGETQYF
CDR3nt: TGTGCCAGCAGCTTGAGTCTAGCGGGCTCGGGAGAGACCCAGTACTTC

abundance: many
j_gene: TRBJ1-5
v_gene: TRBV5-1
d_gene: .
CDR3aa: CASSLGSGGYQPQHF
CDR3nt: TGCGCCAGCAGCTTAGGTTCCGGGGGTTATCAGCCCCAGCATTTT

abundance: .
j_gene: TRBJ2-6
v_gene: TRBV10-3
d_gene: TRBD2
CDR3aa: CAGPWREGSGANVLTF
CDR3nt: TGTGCCGGTCCCTGGCGGGAGGGGTCTGGGGCCAACGTCCTGACTTTC

abundance: few
j_gene: TRBJ2-7
v_gene: TRBV4-2
d_gene: TRBD1
CDR3aa: CASSQGPGQGTVEQYF
CDR3nt: TGTGCCAGCAGCCAAGGACCGGGACAGGGAACGGTCGAGCAGTACTTC

abundance: .
j_gene: TRBJ1-1
v_gene: TRBV28
d_gene: .
CDR3aa: CASSPPGKSLEAFF
CDR3nt: TGTGCCAGCAGTCCCCCCGGCAAGAGCCTTGAAGCTTTCTTT

abundance: .
j_gene: TRBJ2-7
v_gene: TRBV4-2
d_gene: .
CDR3aa: CASSQDLISYEQYF
CDR3nt: TGTGCCAGCAGCCAAGATCTAATCAGCTACGAGCAGTACTTC

abundance: .
j_gene: TRBJ2-7
v_gene: TRBV5-4
d_gene: .
CDR3aa: CASSSRRGPYEQYF
CDR3nt: TGTGCCAGCAGCTCCCGGCGCGGGCCCTACGAGCAGTACTTC

abundance: .
j_gene: TRBJ1-5
v_gene: TRBV29-1
d_gene: TRBD1
CDR3aa: CSVGTGDNQPQHF
CDR3nt: TGCAGCGTTGGGACAGGGGACAATCAGCCCCAGCATTTT

abundance: .
j_gene: TRBJ1-2
v_gene: TRBV7-2
d_gene: TRBD1
CDR3aa: CASSPLVRTGGENYGYTF
CDR3nt: TGTGCCAGCAGCCCACTCGTACGAACAGGGGGTGAAAACTATGGCTACACCTTC

abundance: .
j_gene: TRBJ1-5
v_gene: TRBV28
d_gene: TRBD1
CDR3aa: CASSSTGQGVVSNQPQHF
CDR3nt: TGTGCCAGCAGTTCTACGGGACAGGGCGTCGTTAGCAATCAGCCCCAGCATTTT

abundance: .
j_gene: TRBJ2-7
v_gene: TRBV5-1
d_gene: TRBD2
CDR3aa: CASSKTSGSPSSYEQYF
CDR3nt: TGCGCCAGCAGCAAGACTAGCGGGAGCCCGAGCTCCTACGAGCAGTACTTC

abundance: few
j_gene: TRBJ1-2
v_gene: TRBV19
d_gene: .
CDR3aa: CASSIDHVRAPRGYTF
CDR3nt: TGTGCCAGTAGTATAGATCACGTCCGGGCCCCTCGGGGCTACACCTTC

abundance: .
j_gene: TRBJ1-1
v_gene: TRBV2
d_gene: .
CDR3aa: CASSETEGWETEAFF
CDR3nt: TGTGCCAGCAGTGAAACGGAGGGCTGGGAAACTGAAGCTTTCTTT

abundance: .
j_gene: TRBJ2-5
v_gene: TRBV5-1
d_gene: TRBD1
CDR3aa: CASRGDSQETQYF
CDR3nt: TGCGCCAGCAGGGGGGACAGCCAAGAGACCCAGTACTTC

abundance: .
j_gene: TRBJ1-1
v_gene: TRBV18
d_gene: .
CDR3aa: CASSDQRGTTEAFF
CDR3nt: TGTGCCAGCTCAGATCAACGTGGGACCACTGAAGCTTTCTTT

abundance: .
j_gene: TRBJ2-7
v_gene: TRBV11-1
d_gene: .
CDR3aa: CASSLGGSAYEQYF
CDR3nt: TGTGCCAGCAGCTTAGGGGGGAGTGCCTACGAGCAGTACTTC

abundance: .
j_gene: TRBJ2-7
v_gene: TRBV2
d_gene: TRBD2
CDR3aa: CASTASGRSYEQYF
CDR3nt: TGTGCCAGCACAGCTAGCGGGAGGAGCTACGAGCAGTACTTC

abundance: .
j_gene: TRBJ2-7
v_gene: TRBV6-6
d_gene: .
CDR3aa: CASSYSWAPYEQYF
CDR3nt: TGTGCCAGCAGTTACTCGTGGGCCCCCTACGAGCAGTACTTC

abundance: .
j_gene: TRBJ2-3
v_gene: TRBV4-2
d_gene: .
CDR3aa: CASSPRLASDTQYF
CDR3nt: TGTGCCAGCAGCCCGCGGCTGGCCTCAGATACGCAGTATTTT

abundance: .
j_gene: TRBJ1-2
v_gene: TRBV28
d_gene: .
CDR3aa: CASSLQINYGYTF
CDR3nt: TGTGCCAGCAGTTTACAGATAAACTATGGCTACACCTTC

abundance: .
j_gene: TRBJ2-5
v_gene: TRBV5-1
d_gene: .
CDR3aa: CASSLLFGGQETQYF
CDR3nt: TGCGCCAGCAGCTTACTCTTCGGCGGCCAAGAGACCCAGTACTTC

abundance: .
j_gene: TRBJ2-3
v_gene: TRBV9
d_gene: TRBD1
CDR3aa: CASSVTGRGFTDTQYF
CDR3nt: TGTGCCAGCAGCGTAACTGGCAGGGGGTTCACAGATACGCAGTATTTT

abundance: .
j_gene: TRBJ1-4
v_gene: TRBV18
d_gene: TRBD1
CDR3aa: CASSRFGQGAEKLFF
CDR3nt: TGTGCCAGCTCACGCTTCGGACAGGGGGCTGAAAAACTGTTTTTT

abundance: .
j_gene: TRBJ2-7
v_gene: TRBV2
d_gene: .
CDR3aa: CASSPTTAYEQYF
CDR3nt: TGTGCCAGCAGTCCGACGACGGCCTACGAGCAGTACTTC

abundance: .
j_gene: TRBJ1-1
v_gene: TRBV7-8
d_gene: .
CDR3aa: CASSLLAGNTEAFF
CDR3nt: TGTGCCAGCAGCTTATTGGCGGGAAACACTGAAGCTTTCTTT

abundance: .
j_gene: TRBJ1-2
v_gene: TRBV6-5
d_gene: .
CDR3aa: CASSYKGRGYTF
CDR3nt: TGTGCCAGCAGTTACAAGGGCCGCGGCTACACCTTC

abundance: once
j_gene: TRBJ2-7
v_gene: TRBV9
d_gene: TRBD1
CDR3aa: CASSVEQGFEQYF
CDR3nt: TGTGCCAGCAGCGTAGAACAGGGGTTCGAGCAGTACTTC

abundance: .
j_gene: TRBJ1-2
v_gene: TRBV19
d_gene: .
CDR3aa: CASRGSDYGYTF
CDR3nt: TGTGCCAGTAGGGGGAGCGACTATGGCTACACCTTC

abundance: .
j_gene: TRBJ2-1
v_gene: TRBV20-1
d_gene: .
CDR3aa: CSASAYNEQFF
CDR3nt: TGCAGTGCTAGCGCCTACAATGAGCAGTTCTTC

abundance: .
j_gene: TRBJ2-3
v_gene: TRBV28
d_gene: .
CDR3aa: CASSSDTHTQYF
CDR3nt: TGTGCCAGCAGTTCGGACACTCATACGCAGTATTTT